Included here is one T cell receptor beta chain sequence, with context. Trimming left V 2 bases short and J 4 bases short, with 13 bases between. Germline CDR1 and CDR2: GTSNPN and SVGIG (reference sequence). The CDR3 is 14 residues long. The treatment here: about 20 received Ad26.COV2.S at low or high dose, single or two shots; several received placebo; per-sample allocation not given. Day 63 after the first injection of vaccine or placebo was the sampling time. The individual, an adult aged 18-55 years, was a donor in Boston. This sample is part of a study of Ad26.COV2.S vaccination and SARS-CoV-2 variants. Study context: Among those in the COV1001 Ad26.COV2.S trial arm was the donor.

Sequenced by immunoSEQ multiplex PCR; TCRdb stores in-frame clones only, minus some. The table has about 350,000 clones, roughly 90% seen once. The chain links TRBV30 to TRBJ2-3; D might be TRBD2 (6 bases). This sample comprised peripheral blood, obtained in a trial of Ad26.COV2.S vaccine versus placebo. This clonotype originated in a person between 18 and 59 years old who received the Ad26.COV2.S COVID-19 vaccine or a placebo. CDR3 protein: CAWSPLGEADTQYF. DNA for the CDR3: TGTGCCTGGAGTCCCTTAGGGGAGGCAGATACGCAGTATTTT.